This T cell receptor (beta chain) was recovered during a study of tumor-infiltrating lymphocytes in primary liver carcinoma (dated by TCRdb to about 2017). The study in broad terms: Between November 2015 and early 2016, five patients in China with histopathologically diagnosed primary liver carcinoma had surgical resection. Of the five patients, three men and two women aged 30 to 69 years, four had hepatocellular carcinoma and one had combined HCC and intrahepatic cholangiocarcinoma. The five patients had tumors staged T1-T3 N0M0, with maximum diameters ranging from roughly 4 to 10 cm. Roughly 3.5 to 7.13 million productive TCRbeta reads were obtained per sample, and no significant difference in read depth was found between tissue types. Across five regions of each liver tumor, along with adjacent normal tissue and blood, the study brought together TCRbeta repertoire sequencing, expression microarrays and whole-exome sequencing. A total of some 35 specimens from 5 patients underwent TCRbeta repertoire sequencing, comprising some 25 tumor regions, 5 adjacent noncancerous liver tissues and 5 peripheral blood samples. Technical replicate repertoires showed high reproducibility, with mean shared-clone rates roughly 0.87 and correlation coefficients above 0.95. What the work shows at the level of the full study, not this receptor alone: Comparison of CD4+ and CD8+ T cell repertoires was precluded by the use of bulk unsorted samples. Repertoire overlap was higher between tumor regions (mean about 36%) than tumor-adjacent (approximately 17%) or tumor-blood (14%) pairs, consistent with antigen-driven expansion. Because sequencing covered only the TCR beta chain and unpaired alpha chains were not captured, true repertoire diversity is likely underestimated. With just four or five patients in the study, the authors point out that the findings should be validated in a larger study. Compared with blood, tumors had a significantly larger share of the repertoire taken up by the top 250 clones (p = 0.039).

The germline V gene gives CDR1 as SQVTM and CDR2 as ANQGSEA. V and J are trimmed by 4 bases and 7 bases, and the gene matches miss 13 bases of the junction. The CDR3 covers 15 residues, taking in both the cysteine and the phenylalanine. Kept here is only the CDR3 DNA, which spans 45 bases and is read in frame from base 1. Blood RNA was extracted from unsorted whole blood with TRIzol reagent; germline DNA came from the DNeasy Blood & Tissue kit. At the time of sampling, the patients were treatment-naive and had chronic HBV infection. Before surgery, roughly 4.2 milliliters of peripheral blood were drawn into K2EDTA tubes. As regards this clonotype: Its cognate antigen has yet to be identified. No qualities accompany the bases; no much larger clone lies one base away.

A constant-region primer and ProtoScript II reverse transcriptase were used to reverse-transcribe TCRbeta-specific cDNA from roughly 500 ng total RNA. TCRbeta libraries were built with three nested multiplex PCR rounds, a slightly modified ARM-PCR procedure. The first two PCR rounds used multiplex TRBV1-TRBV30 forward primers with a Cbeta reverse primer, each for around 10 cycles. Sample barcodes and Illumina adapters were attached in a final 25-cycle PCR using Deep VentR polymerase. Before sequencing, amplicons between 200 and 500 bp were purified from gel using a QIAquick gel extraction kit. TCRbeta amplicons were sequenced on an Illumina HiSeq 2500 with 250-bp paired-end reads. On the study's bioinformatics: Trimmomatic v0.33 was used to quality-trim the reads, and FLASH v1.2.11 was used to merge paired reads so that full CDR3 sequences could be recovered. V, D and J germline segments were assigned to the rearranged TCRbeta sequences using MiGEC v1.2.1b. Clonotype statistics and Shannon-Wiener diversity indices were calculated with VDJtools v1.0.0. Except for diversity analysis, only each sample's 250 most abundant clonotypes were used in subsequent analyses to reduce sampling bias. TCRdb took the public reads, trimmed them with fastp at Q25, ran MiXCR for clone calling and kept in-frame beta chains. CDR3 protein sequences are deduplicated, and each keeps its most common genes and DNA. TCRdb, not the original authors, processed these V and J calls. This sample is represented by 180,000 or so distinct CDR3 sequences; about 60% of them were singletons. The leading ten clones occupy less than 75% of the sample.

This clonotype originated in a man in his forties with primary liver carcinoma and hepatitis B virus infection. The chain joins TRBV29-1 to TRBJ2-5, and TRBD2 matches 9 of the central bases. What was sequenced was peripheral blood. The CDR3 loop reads CSVGARSGAGGTQYF. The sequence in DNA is TGCAGCGTTGGAGCGAGGTCGGGAGCGGGGGGGACCCAGTACTTC.